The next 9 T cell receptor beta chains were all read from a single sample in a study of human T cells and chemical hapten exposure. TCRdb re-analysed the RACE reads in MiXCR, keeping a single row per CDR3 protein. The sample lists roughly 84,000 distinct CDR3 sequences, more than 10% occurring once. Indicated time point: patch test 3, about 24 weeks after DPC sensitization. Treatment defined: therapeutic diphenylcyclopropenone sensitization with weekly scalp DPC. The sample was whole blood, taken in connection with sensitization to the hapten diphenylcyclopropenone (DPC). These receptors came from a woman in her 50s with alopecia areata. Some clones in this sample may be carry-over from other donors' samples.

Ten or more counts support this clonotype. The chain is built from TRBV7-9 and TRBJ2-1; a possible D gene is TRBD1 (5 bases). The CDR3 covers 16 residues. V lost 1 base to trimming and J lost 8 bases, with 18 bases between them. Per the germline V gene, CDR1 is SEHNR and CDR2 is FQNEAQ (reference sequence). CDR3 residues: CASSLDRKRGVDEQFF. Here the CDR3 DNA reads TGTGCCAGCAGCTTAGACAGGAAAAGAGGCGTCGATGAGCAGTTCTTC.

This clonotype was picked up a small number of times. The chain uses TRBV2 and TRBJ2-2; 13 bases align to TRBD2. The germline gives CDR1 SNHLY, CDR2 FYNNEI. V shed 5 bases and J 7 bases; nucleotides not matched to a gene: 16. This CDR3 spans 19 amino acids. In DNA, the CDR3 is TGTGCCAGCAGTCCCCGCGGCCCGACTAGCGGGAGGATCGGCGGGGAGCTGTTTTTT. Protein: CASSPRGPTSGRIGGELFF. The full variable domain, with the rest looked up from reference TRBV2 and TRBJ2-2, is EPEVTQTPSHQVTQMGQEVILRCVPISNHLYFYWYRQILGQKVEFLVSFYNNEISEKSEIFDDQFSVERPDGSNFTLKIRSTKLEDSAMYFCASSPRGPTSGRIGGELFFGEGSRLTVL.

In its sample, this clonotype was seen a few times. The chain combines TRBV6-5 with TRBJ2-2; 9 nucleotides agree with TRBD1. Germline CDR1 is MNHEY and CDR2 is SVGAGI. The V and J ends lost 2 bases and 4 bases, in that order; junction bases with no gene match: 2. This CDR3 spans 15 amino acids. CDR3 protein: CASSYDRGSTGELFF. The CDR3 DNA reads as TGTGCCAGCAGTTACGACAGGGGGAGCACCGGGGAGCTGTTTTTT.

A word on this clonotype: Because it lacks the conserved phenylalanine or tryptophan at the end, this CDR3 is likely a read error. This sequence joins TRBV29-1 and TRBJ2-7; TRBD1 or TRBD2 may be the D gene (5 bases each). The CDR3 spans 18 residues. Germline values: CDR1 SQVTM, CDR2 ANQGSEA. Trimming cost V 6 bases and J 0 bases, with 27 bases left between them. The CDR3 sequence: CSVGADVGSALSSYEQYI. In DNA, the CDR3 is TGCAGCGTCGGGGCGGACGTAGGATCAGCCTTAAGCTCCTACGAGCAGTACATC.

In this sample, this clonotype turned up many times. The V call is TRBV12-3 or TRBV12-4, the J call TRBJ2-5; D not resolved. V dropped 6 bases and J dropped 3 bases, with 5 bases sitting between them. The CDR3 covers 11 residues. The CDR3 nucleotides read TGTGCCAGCAGCGCAAAAGAGACCCAGTACTTC. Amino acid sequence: CASSAKETQYF.

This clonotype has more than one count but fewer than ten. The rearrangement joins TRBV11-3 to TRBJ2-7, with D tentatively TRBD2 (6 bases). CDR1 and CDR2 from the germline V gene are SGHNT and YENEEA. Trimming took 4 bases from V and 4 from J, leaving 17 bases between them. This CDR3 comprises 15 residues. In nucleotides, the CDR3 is TGTGCCAGCAGCTCGAACACGGAGGGCCGTTACGAGCAGTACTTC. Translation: CASSSNTEGRYEQYF.

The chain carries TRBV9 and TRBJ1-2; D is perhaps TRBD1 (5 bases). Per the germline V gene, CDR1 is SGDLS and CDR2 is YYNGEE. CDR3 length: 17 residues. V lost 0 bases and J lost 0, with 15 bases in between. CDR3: CASSVGETAISNYGYTF. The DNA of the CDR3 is TGTGCCAGCAGCGTAGGCGAGACAGCCATCTCTAACTATGGCTACACCTTC.

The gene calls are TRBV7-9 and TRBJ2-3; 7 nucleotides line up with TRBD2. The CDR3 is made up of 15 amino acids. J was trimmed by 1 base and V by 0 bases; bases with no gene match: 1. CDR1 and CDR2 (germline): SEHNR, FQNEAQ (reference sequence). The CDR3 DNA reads TGTGCCAGCAGCTTAGCAACTAGCGGCACAGATACGCAGTATTTT. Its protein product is CASSLATSGTDTQYF. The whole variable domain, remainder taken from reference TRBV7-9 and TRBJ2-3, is DTGVSQNPRHKITKRGQNVTFRCDPISEHNRLYWYRQTLGQGPEFLTYFQNEAQLEKSRLLSDRFSAERPKGSFSTLEIQRTEQGDSAMYLCASSLATSGTDTQYFGPGTRLTVL.

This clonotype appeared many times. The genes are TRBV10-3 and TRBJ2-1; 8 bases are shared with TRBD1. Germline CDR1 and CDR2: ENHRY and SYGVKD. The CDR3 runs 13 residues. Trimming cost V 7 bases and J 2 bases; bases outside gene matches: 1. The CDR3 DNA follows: TGTGCCATCATGGACAGGGCCTACAATGAGCAGTTCTTC. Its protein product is CAIMDRAYNEQFF.